This entry is about one T cell receptor beta chain. The method was immunoSEQ multiplex PCR; TCRdb's version includes in-frame clones alone and lacks a portion of them. The sample lists approximately 79,000 clones; 85% to 95% were seen once. This sample is part of a study of technical replicates of blood from a handful of donors. This TCR came from a human donor in good health. The sequencing input was T cells isolated from PBMCs.

CDR3 protein: CASSLGLGLSYEQYF. In DNA, the CDR3 is TGTGCCAGCAGCTTAGGACTAGGTCTATCCTACGAGCAGTACTTC. This chain links TRBV5-4 with TRBJ2-7, with 7 bases that match TRBD2. The trim removed 2 bases at V and 1 base at J, leaving 6 bases unmatched. The CDR3 length is 15 residues. Per the germline V gene, CDR1 is SGHNT and CDR2 is YYREEE (reference sequence).